This TCR beta chain is drawn from a study of T-cell memory formation after mild COVID-19. The overall study: Largely, the TCR clusters proved donor specific.

Turning to this clonotype: Its antigen remains unknown.

Germline values: CDR1 DFQATT, CDR2 SNEGSKA (reference sequence). The length of the CDR3 is 17 residues. V was trimmed by 1 base and J by 5 bases, leaving 22 bases between them. TCRdb fed the 5' RACE reads into MiXCR, producing one record per CDR3 protein. Of about 350,000 distinct CDR3 sequences listed, 20% to 25% are singletons. Study-wide findings and caveats: Clones that got smaller from day 15 to 85 had even CD4/CD8, while clones growing later tipped toward CD4+. Shrinking CD4+ clones resided mostly in CM and EM, and CD8+ ones in EMRA.

The chain couples TRBV20-1 to TRBJ2-3, with D maybe TRBD2 (5 bases). The sequence derives from a man between 18 and 29 years old who had mild COVID-19 (a few samples of this study predate the infection). Cell type and time point are not known. Sequencing was performed on PBMCs or a T cell subset sorted from them (not recorded which). This CDR3 reads CSARVLVDVDNQDTQYF. In DNA, the CDR3 is TGCAGTGCTAGAGTACTAGTAGACGTCGATAATCAAGATACGCAGTATTTT.